This is a list of T cell receptor beta chains from one sample in a study of Ad26.COV2.S vaccination and SARS-CoV-2 variants. Using immunoSEQ multiplex PCR, the repertoire was profiled, and TCRdb retains in-frame clones only, with some absent. The sample includes just over 350,000 clones, about 90% of them seen just once. The sequences come from peripheral blood, collected after recovery from COVID-19. The receptors here all came from a human donor who had recovered from COVID-19. Each CDR3 is given without its conserved first and last residue.

V	J	CDR3
TRBV15	TRBJ2-5	ATSRIPGTGQETQY
TRBV9	TRBJ1-2	ASSEYVGLVTDYGYT
TRBV13	TRBJ2-5	ASSFGGAKETQY
TRBV2	TRBJ2-7	ASIARDGYEQY
TRBV6-1	TRBJ2-1	ASSERQALSNEQF
TRBV9	TRBJ1-2	ASSARQEWVGYGYT
TRBV5-4	TRBJ2-3	ASSLGQLGADTQY
TRBV2	TRBJ2-1	ASRVFFSYNEQF
TRBV10-3	TRBJ2-1	AISAGESSYNEQF
TRBV7-2	TRBJ2-4	ASSPTELNIQY
TRBV12-3/TRBV12-4	TRBJ1-1	ASRRGASTEAF
TRBV3-1/TRBV3-2	TRBJ2-7	ASNQETGDRAYEQY
TRBV3-1/TRBV3-2	TRBJ1-6	ASSQDSGLPLH
TRBV2	TRBJ2-1	ASSDSVGFYFGKSSYNEQF
TRBV27	TRBJ1-1	ASSLRENTEAF
TRBV19	TRBJ2-5	ASSITPGRETQY
TRBV25-1	TRBJ2-1	ASSDPGQFYNEQF
TRBV5-1	TRBJ2-5	ASSFRRPQETQY
TRBV7-6	TRBJ1-3	ASSLGSLSGNTIY
TRBV7-6	TRBJ2-5	ASSLLGDSQETQY
TRBV3-1/TRBV3-2	TRBJ2-1	ACQSGGGVGGNEQF
TRBV6-6	TRBJ2-7	AAARGVDSYEQY
TRBV23-1	TRBJ1-1	ASSQSRTGTEAF
TRBV12-5	TRBJ1-5	ASGLGGNNQPQH
TRBV19	TRBJ1-2	ASSTRQDYGYT
TRBV7-9	TRBJ2-1	ASSPTGYYEQF
TRBV7-3	TRBJ2-7	ASSSWDSPYEQY
TRBV13	TRBJ2-5	ASSQSGIGWETQY
TRBV10-1	TRBJ2-7	ASSEDPGTRKQY
TRBV10-3	TRBJ1-2	AIRQGLDYGYT
TRBV5-6	TRBJ1-4	ASREQANNEKLF
TRBV18	TRBJ2-1	ASSQSRDSSAYNEQF
TRBV5-4	TRBJ2-2	ASSWRGSTLRELF
TRBV9	TRBJ1-4	ASSVETGVNEKLF
TRBV5-8	TRBJ1-5	ASSLGVVSNQPQH
TRBV5-8	TRBJ1-3	ASSVGPGNTIY
TRBV20-1	TRBJ2-5	SASLALWGGFEGETQY
TRBV11-1	TRBJ1-2	ASSLGTPGQGRGYT
TRBV7-3	TRBJ1-1	ASSLSGERTEAF
TRBV10-2	TRBJ1-1	ASSESLPTEAF
TRBV29-1	TRBJ2-1	SVVTADSYNEQF
TRBV9	TRBJ2-7	ASSVGTVTYEQY
TRBV19	TRBJ1-5	ASSDNRILINQPQH
TRBV7-2	TRBJ1-1	ASSLTGTEAF
TRBV7-6	TRBJ2-5	ASSMEETQY
TRBV6-5	TRBJ2-5	ASRDWGSAETQY
TRBV5-6	TRBJ2-1	ASSPKGRGSNEQF
TRBV19	TRBJ1-2	ASSEIKGGPYGYT
TRBV6-5	TRBJ1-2	ASSQGQGDGYT
TRBV10-3	TRBJ2-1	AISDYSTEQF
TRBV6-5	TRBJ2-3	ASSQGGRTDTQY